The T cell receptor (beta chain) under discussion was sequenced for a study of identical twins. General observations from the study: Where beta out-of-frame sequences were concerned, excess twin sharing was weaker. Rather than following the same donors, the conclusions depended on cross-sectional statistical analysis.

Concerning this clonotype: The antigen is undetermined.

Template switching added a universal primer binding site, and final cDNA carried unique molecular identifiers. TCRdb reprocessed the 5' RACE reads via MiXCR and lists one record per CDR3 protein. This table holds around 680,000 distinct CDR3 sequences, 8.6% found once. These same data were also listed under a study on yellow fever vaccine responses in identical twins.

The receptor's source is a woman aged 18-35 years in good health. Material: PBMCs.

CDR3 region: CSVTGGPTIYEQYF. The DNA for the CDR3 is TGCAGCGTGACTGGGGGACCCACGATCTACGAGCAGTACTTC. J is TRBJ2-7 and V is TRBV29-1; D assignment may be TRBD1 or TRBD2 (5 bases each). The CDR3 covers 14 residues. The V end was cut by 6 bases, the J end by 3 bases, with 18 bases between. Germline CDR1 SQVTM, CDR2 ANQGSEA.